This TCR beta chain was recovered during a study of shared clonotypes between healthy human individuals. Study-wide background: Researchers drew samples from a couple of women and three men aged 18 to 49.

Study-wide points: Among the subsets, naive ones generally showed larger estimated richness than memory ones.

The V gene's germline CDR1 is MNHEY and CDR2 SMNVEV (reference sequence). V lost 5 bases and J 3 bases, leaving 14 bases between the germline ends. The CDR3 totals 15 residues. Researchers divided each subset's genomic DNA evenly across several immunoSEQ plates. Using immunoSEQ multiplex PCR, the repertoire was profiled, and TCRdb retains in-frame clones only, with some absent. Here the sample spans 330,000 or so clones, 73% being singletons. CD4+ cell separation produced CD45RA+ naive and CD45RA-negative memory subsets. For this clone: The target antigen is unknown.

The receptor comes from a man aged 30-40 years in good health. The chain joins TRBV27 to TRBJ2-4; weak D call: TRBD2 (5 bases). The sequenced material came from memory CD4+ T cells sorted from blood. Sample subset: CD45RA-negative fraction. The CDR3 protein is CASSARPGVKNIQYF. The CDR3 nucleotides are TGTGCCAGCAGTGCAAGACCCGGGGTCAAAAACATTCAGTACTTC.